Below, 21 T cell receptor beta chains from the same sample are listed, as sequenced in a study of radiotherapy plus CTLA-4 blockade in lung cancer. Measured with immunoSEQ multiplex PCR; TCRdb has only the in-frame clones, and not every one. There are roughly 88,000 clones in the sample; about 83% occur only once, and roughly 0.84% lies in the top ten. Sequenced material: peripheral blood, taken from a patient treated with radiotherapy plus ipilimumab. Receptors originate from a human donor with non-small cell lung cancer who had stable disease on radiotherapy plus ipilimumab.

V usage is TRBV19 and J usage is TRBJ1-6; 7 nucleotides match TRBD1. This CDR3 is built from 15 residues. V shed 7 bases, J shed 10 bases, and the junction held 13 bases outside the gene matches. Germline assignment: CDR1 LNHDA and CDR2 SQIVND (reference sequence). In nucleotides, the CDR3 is TGTGCCAGTAAAGAGTTTAGGGGGCAACGGTCACCCCTCCACTTT. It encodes CASKEFRGQRSPLHF.

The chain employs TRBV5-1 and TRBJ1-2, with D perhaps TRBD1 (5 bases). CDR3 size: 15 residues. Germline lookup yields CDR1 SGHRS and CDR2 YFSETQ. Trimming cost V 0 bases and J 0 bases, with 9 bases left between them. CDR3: CASSLEGRSNYGYTF. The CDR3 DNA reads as TGCGCCAGCAGCTTGGAGGGACGGTCTAACTATGGCTACACCTTC.

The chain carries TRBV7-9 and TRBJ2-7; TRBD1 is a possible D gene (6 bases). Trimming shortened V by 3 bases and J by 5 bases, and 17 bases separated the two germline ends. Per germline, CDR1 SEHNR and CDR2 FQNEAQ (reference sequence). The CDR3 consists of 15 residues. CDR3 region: CASSFITQGTHEQYF. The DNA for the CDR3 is TGTGCCAGCAGCTTTATCACCCAGGGGACCCACGAGCAGTACTTC.

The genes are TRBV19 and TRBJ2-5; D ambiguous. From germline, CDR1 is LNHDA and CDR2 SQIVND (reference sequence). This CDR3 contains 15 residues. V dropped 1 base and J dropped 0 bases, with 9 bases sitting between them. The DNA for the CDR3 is TGTGCCAGTAGTATAGCGAGGAGTAACCAAGAGACCCAGTACTTC. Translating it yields CASSIARSNQETQYF. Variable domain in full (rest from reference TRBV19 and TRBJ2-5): DGGITQSPKYLFRKEGQNVTLSCEQNLNHDAMYWYRQDPGQGLRLIYYSQIVNDFQKGDIAEGYSVSREKKESFPLTVTSAQKNPTAFYLCASSIARSNQETQYFGPGTRLLVL.

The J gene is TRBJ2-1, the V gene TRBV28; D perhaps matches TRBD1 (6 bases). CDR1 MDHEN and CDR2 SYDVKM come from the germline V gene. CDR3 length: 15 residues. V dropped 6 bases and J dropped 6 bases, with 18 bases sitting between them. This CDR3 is CASRPGPAGVNEQFF. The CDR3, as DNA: TGTGCCAGCAGACCCGGTCCCGCAGGGGTCAATGAGCAGTTCTTC.

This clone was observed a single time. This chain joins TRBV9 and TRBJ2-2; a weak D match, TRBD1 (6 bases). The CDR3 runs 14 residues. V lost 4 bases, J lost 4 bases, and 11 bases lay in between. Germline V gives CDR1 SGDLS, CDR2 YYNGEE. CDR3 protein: CASSLGQSTGELFF. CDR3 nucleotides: TGTGCCAGCAGCCTCGGACAGTCCACCGGGGAGCTGTTTTTT.

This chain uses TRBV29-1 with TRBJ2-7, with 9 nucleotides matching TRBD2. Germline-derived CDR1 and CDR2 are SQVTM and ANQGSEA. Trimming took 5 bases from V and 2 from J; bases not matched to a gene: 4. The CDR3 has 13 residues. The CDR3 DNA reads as TGCAGCGTTAGCGGGGGGCGCACCTACGAGCAGTACTTC. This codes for CSVSGGRTYEQYF.

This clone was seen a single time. The CDR3 loop reads CSGWEGTANVLTF. The CDR3 DNA is TGCAGCGGATGGGAAGGGACGGCCAACGTCCTGACTTTC. This rearrangement joins TRBV29-1 to TRBJ2-6, with D perhaps assigned TRBD1 or TRBD2 (5 bases each). CDR1 and CDR2 from the germline V gene are SQVTM and ANQGSEA. V shed 7 bases and J shed 6 bases, with 13 bases lying between them. The CDR3 contains 13 residues.

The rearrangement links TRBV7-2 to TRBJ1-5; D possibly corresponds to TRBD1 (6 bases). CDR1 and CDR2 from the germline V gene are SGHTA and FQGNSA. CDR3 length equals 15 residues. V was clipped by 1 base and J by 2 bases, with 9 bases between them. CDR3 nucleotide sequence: TGTGCCAGCAGCTTAGAGAGGGGGGGCAATCAGCCCCAGCATTTT. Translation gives CASSLERGGNQPQHF.

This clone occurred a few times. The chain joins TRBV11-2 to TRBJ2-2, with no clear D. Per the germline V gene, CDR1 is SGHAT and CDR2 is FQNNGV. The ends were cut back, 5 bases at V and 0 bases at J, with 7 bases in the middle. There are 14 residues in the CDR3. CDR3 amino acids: CASSHWANTGELFF. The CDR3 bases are TGTGCCAGCAGCCACTGGGCGAACACCGGGGAGCTGTTTTTT.

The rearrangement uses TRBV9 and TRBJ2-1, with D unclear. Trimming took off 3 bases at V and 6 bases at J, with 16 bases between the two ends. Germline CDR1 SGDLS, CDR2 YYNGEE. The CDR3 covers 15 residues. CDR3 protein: CASSGLEVKANEQFF. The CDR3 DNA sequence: TGTGCCAGCAGCGGCCTAGAAGTTAAAGCCAATGAGCAGTTCTTC.

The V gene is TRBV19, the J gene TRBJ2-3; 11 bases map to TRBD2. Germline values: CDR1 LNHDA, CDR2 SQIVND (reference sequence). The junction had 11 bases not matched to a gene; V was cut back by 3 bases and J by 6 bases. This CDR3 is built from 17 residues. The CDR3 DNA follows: TGTGCCAGTAGTATTTATGCACTAGCGGGAGCTCGGGATACGCAGTATTTT. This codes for CASSIYALAGARDTQYF.

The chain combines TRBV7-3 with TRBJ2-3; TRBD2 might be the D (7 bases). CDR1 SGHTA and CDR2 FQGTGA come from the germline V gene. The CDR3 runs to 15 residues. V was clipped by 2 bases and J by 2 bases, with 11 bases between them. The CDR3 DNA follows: TGTGCCAGCAGCTTAGCGGGGGCCCCCACAGATACGCAGTATTTT. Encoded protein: CASSLAGAPTDTQYF.

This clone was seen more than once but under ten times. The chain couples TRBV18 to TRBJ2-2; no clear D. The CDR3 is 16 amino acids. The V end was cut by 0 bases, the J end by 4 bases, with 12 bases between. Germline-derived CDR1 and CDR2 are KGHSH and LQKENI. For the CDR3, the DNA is TGTGCCAGCTCACCACCAAACCCTTCTGTCACCGGGGAGCTGTTTTTT. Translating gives CASSPPNPSVTGELFF. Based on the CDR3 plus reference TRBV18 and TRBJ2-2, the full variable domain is NAGVMQNPRHLVRRRGQEARLRCSPMKGHSHVYWYRQLPEEGLKFMVYLQKENIIDESGMPKERFSAEFPKEGPSILRIQQVVRGDSAAYFCASSPPNPSVTGELFFGEGSRLTVL.

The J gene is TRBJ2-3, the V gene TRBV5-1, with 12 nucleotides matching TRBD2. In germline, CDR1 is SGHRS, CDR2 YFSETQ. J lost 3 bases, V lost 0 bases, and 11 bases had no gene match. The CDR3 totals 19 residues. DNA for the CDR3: TGCGCCAGCAGCTTGGGGCTAGCGGGAGGGCCACGCTTGACAGATACGCAGTATTTT. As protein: CASSLGLAGGPRLTDTQYF.

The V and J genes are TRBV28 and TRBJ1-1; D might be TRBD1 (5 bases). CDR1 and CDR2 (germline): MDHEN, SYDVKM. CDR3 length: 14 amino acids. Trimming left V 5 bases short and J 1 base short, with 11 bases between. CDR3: CASSLQGQNTEAFF. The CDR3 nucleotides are TGTGCCAGCAGTCTCCAAGGACAGAACACTGAAGCTTTCTTT.

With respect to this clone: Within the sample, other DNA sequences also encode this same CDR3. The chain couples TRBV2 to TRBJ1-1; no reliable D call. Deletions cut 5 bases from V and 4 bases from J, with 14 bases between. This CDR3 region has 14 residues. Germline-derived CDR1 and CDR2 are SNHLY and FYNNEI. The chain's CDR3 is CASSSTDVGTEAFF. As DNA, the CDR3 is TGTGCCAGCAGTTCGACGGACGTGGGCACTGAAGCTTTCTTT.

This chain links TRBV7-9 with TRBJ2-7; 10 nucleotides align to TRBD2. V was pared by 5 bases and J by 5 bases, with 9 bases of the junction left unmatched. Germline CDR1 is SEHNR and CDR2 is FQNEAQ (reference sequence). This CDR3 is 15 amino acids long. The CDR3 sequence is CASSPSGGALDEQYF. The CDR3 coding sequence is TGTGCCAGCAGCCCCAGCGGGGGGGCTTTAGACGAGCAGTACTTC.

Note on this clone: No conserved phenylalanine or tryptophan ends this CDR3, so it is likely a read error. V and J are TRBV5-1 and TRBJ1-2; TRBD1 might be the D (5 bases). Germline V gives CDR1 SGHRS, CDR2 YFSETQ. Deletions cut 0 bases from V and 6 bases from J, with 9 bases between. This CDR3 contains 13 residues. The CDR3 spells CASSLAGGNGYTY. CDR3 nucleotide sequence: TGCGCCAGCAGCTTGGCCGGGGGGAATGGCTACACCTAC.

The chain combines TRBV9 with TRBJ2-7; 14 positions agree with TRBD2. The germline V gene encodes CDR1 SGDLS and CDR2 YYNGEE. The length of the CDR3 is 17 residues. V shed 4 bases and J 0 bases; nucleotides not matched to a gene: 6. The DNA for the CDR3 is TGTGCCAGCAGCCCCCGGGGACTAGCGGGGGTCTCCTACGAGCAGTACTTC. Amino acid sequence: CASSPRGLAGVSYEQYF.

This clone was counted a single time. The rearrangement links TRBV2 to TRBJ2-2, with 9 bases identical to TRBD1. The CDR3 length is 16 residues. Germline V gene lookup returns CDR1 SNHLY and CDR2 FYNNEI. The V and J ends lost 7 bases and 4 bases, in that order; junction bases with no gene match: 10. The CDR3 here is CASNKQGARGTGELFF. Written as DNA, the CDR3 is TGTGCCAGCAATAAACAGGGGGCGAGAGGCACCGGGGAGCTGTTTTTT.